A single sample is the source of the 14 T cell receptor beta chains below, sequenced in a study of shared clonotypes between healthy human individuals. The protocol was immunoSEQ multiplex PCR, while the TCRdb copy is restricted to in-frame clones and leaves out a portion. The table records more than 2,000,000 clones, just over 90% of them present only once. Material: naive CD4+ T cells from PBMCs. The subset was: CD45RA+ positively selected. All receptors derive from a man aged 18 to 29 in good health. Some clones in this sample may be carry-over from other donors' samples.

The chain recombines TRBV10-2 with TRBJ2-1; D not certain. Germline CDR1 is WSHSY and CDR2 is SAAADI. The CDR3 spans 18 residues. Trimming removed 4 bases from V and 0 bases from J, with 19 bases in between. The CDR3 spells CASSGRTSVGSSYNEQFF. CDR3 nucleotide sequence: TGCGCCAGCAGTGGAAGAACATCAGTCGGCAGCTCCTACAATGAGCAGTTCTTC.

CDR3 in DNA: TGTGCGGAGGGACAGGACCCCTACGAGCAGTACTTC. Its translation is CAEGQDPYEQYF. This rearrangement joins TRBV30 to TRBJ2-7; 8 bases are a match to TRBD1. The CDR3 consists of 12 residues. Germline lookup yields CDR1 GTSNPN and CDR2 SVGIG (reference sequence). Full variable domain (rest looked up from reference TRBV30 and TRBJ2-7): SQTIHQWPATLVQPVGSPLSLECTVEGTSNPNLYWYRQAAGRGLQLLFYSVGIGQISSEVPQNLSASRPQDRQFILSSKKLLLSDSGFYLCAEGQDPYEQYFGPGTRLTVT.

V is TRBV6-1 and J is TRBJ2-1, with D unclear. The CDR3 length is 11 residues. Trimming removed 3 bases from V and 9 bases from J, with 6 bases in between. CDR1 MNHNS and CDR2 SASEGT come from the germline V gene. The CDR3 loop reads CASSDSSEQFF. CDR3 DNA sequence: TGTGCCAGCAGTGATTCTAGTGAGCAGTTCTTC.

The CDR3 coding sequence is TGTGCCAGCAGCTCCCTAGCGGGAGGAACGGGCGAGCAGTACTTC. It yields the protein CASSSLAGGTGEQYF. J is TRBJ2-7 and V is TRBV7-9; 11 bases align to TRBD2. Unmatched junction bases numbered 8, after V lost 4 bases and J lost 6 bases. The CDR3 spans 15 residues. Germline V lookup: CDR1 SEHNR, CDR2 FQNEAQ (reference sequence).

V is TRBV25-1 and J is TRBJ1-4; D uncertain. V lost 8 bases and J lost 7, with 17 bases in between. CDR1 is MGHDK and CDR2 is SYGVNS in the germline V gene. This CDR3 is 14 amino acids long. CDR3: CASPAGFSSEKLFF. The CDR3, as DNA: TGTGCCAGCCCGGCGGGGTTTAGTAGTGAAAAACTGTTTTTT.

This clone has only one observation. This sequence joins TRBV5-1 and TRBJ2-3; the match to TRBD2 covers 14 bases. There are 17 residues in the CDR3. With V trimmed by 4 bases and J by 5 bases, 9 bases remained unmatched. The germline V gene has CDR1 SGHRS and CDR2 YFSETQ. CDR3 sequence reads: CASSPLTSGRAGDTQYF. In DNA, the CDR3 is TGCGCCAGCAGCCCATTGACTAGCGGGAGGGCCGGAGATACGCAGTATTTT.

Of note for this clone: Sequence at one end of the junction differs from germline and may be a read error. This chain links TRBV19 with TRBJ2-5; D is undetermined. CDR3 length: 12 residues. Germline values: CDR1 LNHDA, CDR2 SQIVND (reference sequence). CDR3 in amino acids: CASSPGQGTQYF. The CDR3 region has the DNA TGTGCCAGTAGTCCCGGTCAAGGGACCCAGTACTTC. The full variable domain, with the rest looked up from reference TRBV19 and TRBJ2-5, is DGGITQSPKYLFRKEGQNVTLSCEQNLNHDAMYWYRQDPGQGLRLIYYSQIVNDFQKGDIAEGYSVSREKKESFPLTVTSAQKNPTAFYLCASSPGQGTQYFGPGTRLLVL.

V and J are TRBV2 and TRBJ1-4, with D unclear. The CDR3 runs to 15 residues. The V and J ends lost 7 bases and 2 bases respectively, with 14 bases between them. Germline lookup yields CDR1 SNHLY and CDR2 FYNNEI. CDR3 bases: TGTGCCAGCAACGGGTCCCCGGGCACTAATGAAAAACTGTTTTTT. Translation: CASNGSPGTNEKLFF.

This sequence joins TRBV7-2 and TRBJ2-7; TRBD1 or TRBD2 may be the D gene (7 bases each). CDR3 length equals 16 residues. Germline V CDR1 and CDR2: SGHTA, FQGNSA. V lost 5 bases and J lost 0, with 17 bases in between. CDR3 sequence: CASSPEKRDSSYEQYF. The CDR3 nucleotides are TGTGCCAGCAGCCCCGAAAAGCGGGACAGCTCCTACGAGCAGTACTTC.

The CDR3 coding sequence is TGTGCCAGCAGCTTCGGCAGGGGATATCAGCCCCAGCATTTT. It yields the protein CASSFGRGYQPQHF. This sequence joins TRBV11-2 and TRBJ1-5, with D possibly TRBD1 on 6 matching bases. Deletions cut 3 bases from V and 5 bases from J, with 11 bases between. The CDR3 runs 14 residues. Per germline, CDR1 SGHAT and CDR2 FQNNGV.

In nucleotides, the CDR3 is TGCGCCAGCAGCTTGTCACAGGAAAAAGGAGAGACCCAGTACTTC. This sequence encodes CASSLSQEKGETQYF. This rearrangement joins TRBV5-1 to TRBJ2-5, with a tentative D call TRBD1 (5 bases). V lost 1 base and J lost 4, with 14 bases in between. The CDR3 length is 15 residues. CDR1 and CDR2 (germline): SGHRS, YFSETQ.

This clone was seen only a few times. The J gene is TRBJ1-1, the V gene TRBV2; 7 bases are shared with TRBD1. This CDR3 has 14 residues. V gave up 3 bases and J gave up 0 bases; unmatched junction bases: 1. CDR1 SNHLY and CDR2 FYNNEI come from the germline V gene. CDR3 bases: TGTGCCAGCAGTGAGACAGGGATGAACACTGAAGCTTTCTTT. It is translated as CASSETGMNTEAFF.

This chain joins TRBV21-1 and TRBJ2-7; the table's D call, TRBD2, has no DNA check behind it. TRBV21-1 is marked as a pseudogene. CDR3 length: 16 residues. The CDR3, as DNA: TGTGCCAGCAGCACACACGAACTAGCGGGAGAAGGGGAGCAGTACTTC. Protein product: CASSTHELAGEGEQYF.

CDR3 nucleotide sequence: TGTGCCAGCAGCGTTACGGGACAGCTGTACGAGCAGTACTTC. Amino acids: CASSVTGQLYEQYF. This chain links TRBV7-3 with TRBJ2-7; 7 bases match TRBD1. Germline loops: CDR1 SGHTA, CDR2 FQGTGA. V dropped 5 bases and J dropped 4; count of bases not matched to a gene: 8. This CDR3 is built from 14 residues.